These 25 T cell receptor beta chains were all obtained from the same sample, sequenced in a study of human T cells and chemical hapten exposure. MiXCR was run by TCRdb on the RACE reads, yielding one entry per CDR3 protein. The repertoire has tens of thousands of distinct CDR3 sequences, about 6.3% of them found once; the top ten carry approximately 1.2%. Time point given: patch test 2, 6 weeks after DPC sensitization. The treatment: therapeutic diphenylcyclopropenone sensitization with weekly scalp DPC. Sequenced here: whole blood, sampled in connection with sensitization to the hapten diphenylcyclopropenone (DPC). These TCRs come from a woman aged 25 to 45 with alopecia areata. Some clones in this sample may be carry-over from other donors' samples.

This clonotype was observed at least ten times. The chain recombines TRBV5-1 with TRBJ2-5, with TRBD2 identical over 8 bases. V dropped 3 bases and J dropped 5; count of bases not matched to a gene: 9. There are 15 residues in the CDR3. Per the germline V gene, CDR1 is SGHRS and CDR2 is YFSETQ. In DNA form, the CDR3 reads TGCGCCAGCAGCTGGCGGGGGGCCCGCCTTGAGACCCAGTACTTC. Its protein is CASSWRGARLETQYF.

The chain is built from TRBV30 and TRBJ1-4; a weak D match, TRBD1 (5 bases). Germline V CDR1 and CDR2: GTSNPN, SVGIG (reference sequence). The CDR3 sequence is 15 residues long. V was clipped by 3 bases and J by 7 bases, with 18 bases between them. In nucleotides, the CDR3 is TGTGCCTGGAGCTGGGGGGGACTGGGGAGTGAAAAACTGTTTTTT. Translated: CAWSWGGLGSEKLFF. The whole variable domain, filled in from reference TRBV30 and TRBJ1-4, reads SQTIHQWPATLVQPVGSPLSLECTVEGTSNPNLYWYRQAAGRGLQLLFYSVGIGQISSEVPQNLSASRPQDRQFILSSKKLLLSDSGFYLCAWSWGGLGSEKLFFGSGTQLSVL.

In this sample, this clonotype turned up a few times. V is TRBV5-1 and J is TRBJ2-3, with 10 bases matching TRBD1. The CDR3 has 15 amino acids. V trimming: 4 bases; J trimming: 4 bases; junction bases outside the gene matches: 6. Germline lookup yields CDR1 SGHRS and CDR2 YFSETQ. CDR3 DNA sequence: TGCGCCAGCAGCATGGGACAGGGGACCGCAGATACGCAGTATTTT. Translation gives CASSMGQGTADTQYF.

V is TRBV12-5 and J is TRBJ2-4; D is ambiguous. The CDR3 spans 16 residues. Germline lookup yields CDR1 LGHNT and CDR2 FRNRAP. Trimming removed 3 bases from V and 8 bases from J, with 20 bases in between. The CDR3 DNA follows: TGTGCTAGTGGTTTCTCACTCGGGCCCCTAGGAGACATTCAGTACTTC. Its protein product is CASGFSLGPLGDIQYF.

This clonotype was seen more than once but under ten times. The rearrangement links TRBV20-1 to TRBJ1-2; no reliable D call. This CDR3 has 13 residues. The germline CDR1 and CDR2 sequences are DFQATT and SNEGSKA (reference sequence). Trimming removed 1 base at V and 3 bases at J, with 9 bases between. The DNA for the CDR3 is TGCAGTGCTAGAGTTGAGCGTTACTATGGCTACACCTTC. Translating it yields CSARVERYYGYTF.

This clonotype has more than one count but fewer than ten. The chain joins TRBV12-3 or TRBV12-4 to TRBJ1-5; D remains unclear. This CDR3 contains 16 residues. Trimming left V 4 bases short and J 0 bases short, with 13 bases between. This CDR3 reads CASSSHRGRSNQPQHF. The CDR3, as DNA: TGTGCCAGCAGTTCCCACCGAGGCCGTAGCAATCAGCCCCAGCATTTT.

This clonotype was detected many times. This chain connects TRBV7-9 to TRBJ1-1, with D maybe TRBD1 (6 bases). V was shortened by 3 bases and J by 0 bases, with 11 bases between the two germline ends. Germline lookup yields CDR1 SEHNR and CDR2 FQNEAQ (reference sequence). The CDR3 length is 15 residues. As DNA, the CDR3 is TGTGCCAGCAGCTTTAATAAGGGGGTGAACACTGAAGCTTTCTTT. Translated: CASSFNKGVNTEAFF.

This clonotype came up many times. This chain links TRBV12-5 with TRBJ2-5; 9 nucleotides align to TRBD2. V shed 6 bases, J shed 2 bases, and the junction held 10 bases outside the gene matches. Germline CDR1 reads LGHNT; CDR2 reads FRNRAP. The CDR3 is 16 amino acids. The CDR3 loop reads CASGLGSGGHQETQYF. The CDR3 DNA reads TGTGCTAGTGGACTGGGAAGCGGGGGGCATCAAGAGACCCAGTACTTC.

V is TRBV6-6 and J is TRBJ1-1, with D possibly being TRBD1 (6 bases). The CDR3 totals 16 residues. Trimming removed 8 bases at V and 0 bases at J, with 19 bases between. Germline lookup yields CDR1 MNHNY and CDR2 SVGAGI (reference sequence). This CDR3 reads CASGSGTGLMNTEAFF. The CDR3 DNA is TGTGCCAGCGGATCCGGAACAGGGTTAATGAACACTGAAGCTTTCTTT.

The chain combines TRBV7-9 with TRBJ2-3, with 13 bases fitting TRBD2. The V gene's germline CDR1 is SEHNR and CDR2 FQNEAQ (reference sequence). J lost 5 bases, V lost 3 bases, and 2 bases had no gene match. The CDR3 runs 15 residues. CDR3 in amino acids: CASSLGTSGVDTQYF. The CDR3 DNA sequence: TGTGCCAGCAGCTTGGGGACTAGCGGGGTAGATACGCAGTATTTT.

This clonotype was recorded at least ten times. This rearrangement joins TRBV15 to TRBJ1-2; D gene unclear. Germline V CDR1 and CDR2: LNHNV, YYDKDF (reference sequence). Trimming stripped 6 bases from V and 2 bases from J, with 16 bases between. The CDR3 totals 15 residues. Here the CDR3 reads CATRELRGMNYGYTF. Here the CDR3 DNA reads TGTGCCACCAGGGAACTAAGAGGGATGAACTATGGCTACACCTTC.

This clonotype has just a few counts. V gene TRBV3-1 combines with J gene TRBJ1-1, with a possible D match to TRBD1 (5 bases). Germline-derived CDR1 and CDR2 are LGHDT and YNNKEL (reference sequence). Trimming took 1 base from V and 1 from J, leaving 10 bases between them. The CDR3 is 15 residues long. CDR3 DNA: TGTGCCAGCAGCCAAGGGCGGGGGTGGAACACTGAAGCTTTCTTT. Protein product: CASSQGRGWNTEAFF.

This clonotype was detected many times. The rearrangement joins TRBV3-1 to TRBJ2-7; 7 nucleotides align to TRBD1. In germline, CDR1 is LGHDT, CDR2 YNNKEL (reference sequence). Trimming took 6 bases from V and 0 from J; bases not matched to a gene: 14. The CDR3 length is 17 residues. The CDR3 spells CASSLDRADRASYEQYF. The CDR3, as DNA: TGTGCCAGCAGTCTAGACCGGGCCGACAGGGCCTCCTACGAGCAGTACTTC.

This clonotype was observed many times. This chain joins TRBV12-3 or TRBV12-4 and TRBJ2-7, with 8 bases matching TRBD1. Germline trimming cut 5 bases from V and 7 bases from J; bases unmatched to any gene: 7. The CDR3 covers 13 residues. CDR3 protein: CASSGTGRGEQYF. The CDR3 coding sequence is TGTGCCAGCAGTGGGACAGGCCGCGGAGAGCAGTACTTC.

This clonotype occurred a few times. V is TRBV6-5 and J is TRBJ2-7; D is undetermined. V lost 6 bases, J lost 1 base, and 7 bases lay in between. CDR1 is MNHEY and CDR2 is SVGAGI in the germline V gene. The length of the CDR3 is 12 residues. The CDR3, as DNA: TGTGCCAGCAGATCCAGGTCCTACGAGCAGTACTTC. Its translation: CASRSRSYEQYF.

This clonotype was counted between two and nine times. The chain couples TRBV9 to TRBJ1-2, with a weak D call TRBD1 (6 bases). Trimming removed 0 bases from V and 6 bases from J, with 6 bases in between. The CDR3 contains 12 residues. Germline V CDR1 and CDR2: SGDLS, YYNGEE. The CDR3 reads CASSVGTDGYTF. CDR3 nucleotide sequence: TGTGCCAGCAGCGTAGGGACAGATGGCTACACCTTC.

This clonotype was seen more than once but under ten times. V gene TRBV2 combines with J gene TRBJ2-2; 8 positions match TRBD1. With V trimmed by 5 bases and J by 6 bases, 5 bases remained unmatched. The CDR3 has 14 amino acids. Per germline, CDR1 SNHLY and CDR2 FYNNEI. CDR3 loop: CASSPKTGAGELFF. Here the CDR3 DNA reads TGTGCCAGCAGTCCGAAGACAGGGGCCGGGGAGCTGTTTTTT.

This clonotype was observed many times. V is TRBV29-1 and J is TRBJ2-3, with D unresolved. There are 16 residues in the CDR3. Trimming took off 4 bases at V and 4 bases at J, with 21 bases between the two ends. Germline values: CDR1 SQVTM, CDR2 ANQGSEA. In DNA, the CDR3 is TGCAGCGTTGCCGGAGCAGGACCCCACCGAGCAGATACGCAGTATTTT. Its translation: CSVAGAGPHRADTQYF.

Many counts were recorded for this clonotype. The rearrangement links TRBV25-1 to TRBJ2-5, with TRBD1 identical over 8 bases. In germline, CDR1 is MGHDK, CDR2 SYGVNS. V lost 2 bases to trimming and J lost 1 base; unmatched junction nucleotides: 12. The length of the CDR3 is 18 residues. CDR3 protein: CASSETPGQGSSQETQYF. The CDR3 bases are TGTGCCAGCAGTGAAACCCCCGGACAGGGTTCGAGCCAAGAGACCCAGTACTTC.

This clonotype has just a few counts. This chain links TRBV7-9 with TRBJ2-3; possible D gene TRBD2, 5 bases. This CDR3 is 13 amino acids long. V was cut by 11 bases and J by 2 bases, with 14 bases left in between. From germline, CDR1 is SEHNR and CDR2 FQNEAQ (reference sequence). The CDR3 sequence is CALRTGFTDTQYF. The CDR3 DNA sequence: TGTGCCTTGCGGACGGGATTCACAGATACGCAGTATTTT.

This clonotype was seen repeatedly, ten times or more. This chain joins TRBV18 and TRBJ1-1; 9 nucleotides align to TRBD1. CDR1 KGHSH and CDR2 LQKENI come from the germline V gene. This CDR3 spans 17 amino acids. The ends lost 4 bases at V and 5 bases at J; junction bases unmatched: 14. The CDR3 DNA reads TGTGCCAGCTCACTCCAGGTTTCGGGACAGGGTGGTACTGAAGCTTTCTTT. It encodes CASSLQVSGQGGTEAFF. The full variable domain, in which reference TRBV18 and TRBJ1-1 provide the parts outside the CDR3, is NAGVMQNPRHLVRRRGQEARLRCSPMKGHSHVYWYRQLPEEGLKFMVYLQKENIIDESGMPKERFSAEFPKEGPSILRIQQVVRGDSAAYFCASSLQVSGQGGTEAFFGQGTRLTVV.

The genes are TRBV19 and TRBJ1-1; D remains unclear. This CDR3 contains 13 residues. In germline, CDR1 is LNHDA, CDR2 SQIVND (reference sequence). V was trimmed by 5 bases and J by 3 bases, leaving 10 bases between them. The CDR3 DNA is TGTGCCAGTAGTTTGGGGTTTTACACTGAAGCTTTCTTT. Amino acids: CASSLGFYTEAFF.

This clonotype was observed at least ten times. The rearrangement joins TRBV12-3 or TRBV12-4 to TRBJ2-3; 9 nucleotides line up with TRBD2. V shed 5 bases and J 5 bases; nucleotides not matched to a gene: 11. The CDR3 is made up of 16 amino acids. CDR3: CASSPGTSTAQDTQYF. The CDR3 DNA reads as TGTGCCAGCAGTCCGGGGACTAGCACTGCACAAGATACGCAGTATTTT.

This clonotype was detected many times. The V gene is TRBV5-1, the J gene TRBJ1-2; 8 nucleotides align to TRBD1. Germline V lookup: CDR1 SGHRS, CDR2 YFSETQ. V shed 4 bases and J 8 bases; nucleotides not matched to a gene: 10. This CDR3 region has 14 residues. CDR3 amino acids: CASSLGQGTGGYTF. The CDR3 nucleotides are TGCGCCAGCAGCCTCGGACAGGGTACCGGAGGCTACACCTTC.

The sample holds many counts of this clonotype. This rearrangement joins TRBV3-1 to TRBJ1-6; D not certain. The V end lost 4 bases, the J end lost 9 bases, and 7 bases lay between the germline ends. Germline assignment: CDR1 LGHDT and CDR2 YNNKEL (reference sequence). The CDR3 is made up of 12 amino acids. This CDR3 is CASSPRGSPLHF. The CDR3 coding sequence is TGTGCCAGCAGCCCCAGAGGTTCACCCCTCCACTTT. The full variable domain, with the rest looked up from reference TRBV3-1 and TRBJ1-6, is DTAVSQTPKYLVTQMGNDKSIKCEQNLGHDTMYWYKQDSKKFLKIMFSYNNKELIINETVPNRFSPKSPDKAHLNLHINSLELGDSAVYFCASSPRGSPLHFGNGTRLTVT.